This T cell receptor (beta chain) was observed in a study of T cells in Graves' hyperthyroidism and ophthalmopathy. About the study: Once the initial diagnosis was made, peripheral blood was obtained before any treatment.

This clonotype occurred a few times. TCR beta CDR3 sequences were amplified from RNA transcripts. The study used the HTBI primer set for a first-round RT-PCR of the TCR CDR3. TCRdb reprocessed the multiplex PCR reads via MiXCR and lists one record per CDR3 protein. The table has about 840,000 distinct CDR3 sequences, 35% to 45% seen once. The V and J ends lost 1 base and 4 bases, in that order; junction bases with no gene match: 6. The CDR3 has 15 residues. Germline V gene lookup returns CDR1 SGHTA and CDR2 FQGNSA. V gene TRBV7-2 combines with J gene TRBJ2-7; 8 positions agree with TRBD1. The receptor's source is a man aged 18 to 30 with Graves' hyperthyroidism. Material for sequencing was blood. The CDR3 is CASSLDAGGGYEQYF. The CDR3 DNA reads as TGTGCCAGCAGCTTAGACGCAGGGGGCGGGTACGAGCAGTACTTC.